The clone carrying this T cell receptor (beta chain) was seen at least ten times. The antigen is undetermined. This CDR3 is 14 amino acids long. Trimming pared 5 bases from V and 5 bases from J, leaving 12 bases between. Germline values: CDR1 SGHVS, CDR2 FQNEAQ. The record originates from a study of T cell repertoires in cytomegalovirus infection. In TCRdb, the reads were re-called with MiXCR into one record per CDR3 protein. The profile shows around 350,000 distinct CDR3 sequences, around a sixth of them singletons. Study-level points and caveats: Dominating the ex vivo response were TCR beta clonotypes that were CMV-specific and HLA-C-restricted. Carriage of CMV together with the relevant HLA was identifiable through cumulative public TCR beta family frequency.

Sequencing was done on a sample of PBMCs. The V gene is TRBV7-8, the J gene TRBJ2-2; the D gene is possibly TRBD2 (5 bases). This TCR came from a human donor in good health (CMV status not recorded). Some clones in this sample may be carry-over from other donors' samples. CDR3 coding DNA: TGTGCCAGCAGCATAGTATGGAGGACCGGGGAGCTGTTTTTT. Protein product: CASSIVWRTGELFF.